One and the same sample provided the 27 T cell receptor beta chains below, sequenced in a study of naive and memory T cell subsets. Two oligonucleotides, mixed equimolar, formed the beta constant-region primer covering TRBC1 and TRBC2. TCRdb re-analysed the UMI-ligation and nested PCR reads in MiXCR, keeping a single row per CDR3 protein. This repertoire shows roughly 40,000 distinct CDR3 sequences, 10% to 15% found once; its top ten account for roughly 21%. Sequencing was done on a sample of effector memory CD4+ T cells from blood. Subset indicated: effector memory, CD45RA- CD27-. The receptors come from a human donor in good health.

This chain uses TRBV24-1 with TRBJ2-2; TRBD2 might be the D (5 bases). V lost 12 bases and J 2 bases, leaving 12 bases between the germline ends. CDR1 is KGHDR, CDR2 SFDVKD, per germline. The CDR3 covers 13 residues. The CDR3 region is CAARGTNTGELFF. CDR3 sequence (DNA): TGTGCCGCCCGGGGTACTAACACCGGGGAGCTGTTTTTT.

The rearrangement joins TRBV5-1 to TRBJ2-7, with a tentative D call TRBD2 (6 bases). V was pared by 1 base and J by 6 bases, with 14 bases between. In germline, CDR1 is SGHRS, CDR2 YFSETQ. This CDR3 contains 14 residues. In DNA, the CDR3 is TGCGCCAGCAGCTTGTCGACTAGTGGGAGCGAGCAGTACTTC. Encoded protein: CASSLSTSGSEQYF. The variable domain in full, with the rest retrieved from reference TRBV5-1 and TRBJ2-7, is KAGVTQTPRYLIKTRGQQVTLSCSPISGHRSVSWYQQTPGQGLQFLFEYFSETQRNKGNFPGRFSGRQFSNSRSEMNVSTLELGDSALYLCASSLSTSGSEQYFGPGTRLTVT.

The sample holds a few counts of this clonotype. This chain links TRBV10-3 with TRBJ1-1, with D hard to call. This CDR3 has 14 residues. Germline CDR1 reads ENHRY; CDR2 reads SYGVKD. The V gene lost 4 bases and the J gene lost 0 bases, with 9 bases spanning the gap. The CDR3 loop is CAISAAAMNTEAFF. The CDR3 DNA is TGTGCCATCAGTGCAGCGGCCATGAACACTGAAGCTTTCTTT.

This clonotype was counted a few times. The chain has TRBV27 and TRBJ2-1, with D possibly TRBD1 on 5 matching bases. The CDR3 runs 11 residues. The germline CDR1 and CDR2 sequences are MNHEY and SMNVEV (reference sequence). Trimming removed 3 bases at V and 15 bases at J, with 12 bases between. The CDR3 region is CASSFRGQAFF. CDR3 nucleotides: TGTGCCAGCAGTTTTAGGGGCCAGGCGTTCTTC.

This clonotype was seen repeatedly, ten times or more. This chain uses TRBV7-8 with TRBJ2-7; TRBD1 agrees at 8 bases. V was pared by 4 bases and J by 6 bases, with 14 bases of the junction left unmatched. The germline V gene has CDR1 SGHVS and CDR2 FQNEAQ. The CDR3 spans 16 residues. CDR3 DNA: TGTGCCAGCAGCTCACAAATCAGGACAGGGTCGGCCGAGCAGTACTTC. Translation gives CASSSQIRTGSAEQYF.

The chain has TRBV14 and TRBJ1-2; D uncertain. The CDR3 has 13 residues. CDR1 is SGHDN, CDR2 FVKESK, per germline. V dropped 2 bases and J dropped 7 bases, with 11 bases sitting between them. The CDR3: CASSQQADSGYTF. Here the CDR3 DNA reads TGTGCCAGCAGCCAACAGGCCGACTCTGGCTACACCTTC.

This sequence joins TRBV24-1 and TRBJ2-3; TRBD2 matches at 8 bases. The CDR3 is 15 residues long. The V segment lost 7 bases and the J segment 5 bases; nucleotides outside the gene matches: 10. Germline V gives CDR1 KGHDR, CDR2 SFDVKD. The CDR3 nucleotides read TGTGCCACCAGCCAGACCAGCCGGGGGGGAGATACGCAGTATTTT. This codes for CATSQTSRGGDTQYF.

The CDR3 region has the DNA TGTGCCAGCAGTGAACGGGGAAGCTCTGGAAACACCATATATTTT. Translation: CASSERGSSGNTIYF. This sequence joins TRBV2 and TRBJ1-3; no reliable D call. The CDR3 contains 15 residues. Germline V gives CDR1 SNHLY, CDR2 FYNNEI. V gave up 2 bases and J gave up 0 bases, with 8 bases separating them. Based on the CDR3 plus reference TRBV2 and TRBJ1-3, the full variable domain is EPEVTQTPSHQVTQMGQEVILRCVPISNHLYFYWYRQILGQKVEFLVSFYNNEISEKSEIFDDQFSVERPDGSNFTLKIRSTKLEDSAMYFCASSERGSSGNTIYFGEGSWLTVV.

The chain couples TRBV7-7 to TRBJ2-1; TRBD2 agrees at 8 bases. Germline-derived CDR1 and CDR2 are SSHAT and FNYEAQ (reference sequence). Losses at the gene ends were 5 bases for V and 6 bases for J; bases not matched to a gene: 9. This CDR3 has 15 residues. CDR3: CASSVGLALTNEQFF. For the CDR3, the DNA is TGTGCCAGCAGCGTCGGACTAGCTCTGACCAATGAGCAGTTCTTC.

This clonotype occurred many times. The V call is TRBV28, the J call TRBJ1-2, with 7 bases lining up with TRBD1. The CDR3 sequence is 15 residues long. CDR1 and CDR2 (germline): MDHEN, SYDVKM. Trimming at V came to 5 bases and at J to 4 bases, leaving 10 bases not matched to a gene. As DNA, the CDR3 is TGTGCCAGCAGTCCGGGAGGGGACAGAGCCTATGGCTACACCTTC. As protein: CASSPGGDRAYGYTF.

Many counts were recorded for this clonotype. The gene calls are TRBV3-1 and TRBJ2-7; D remains ambiguous. This CDR3 has 14 residues. CDR1 is LGHDT, CDR2 YNNKEL, per germline (reference sequence). V lost 0 bases to trimming and J lost 2 bases, with 8 bases between them. The CDR3, as DNA: TGTGCCAGCAGCCAAGATTATCGGACCTACGAGCAGTACTTC. This gives the protein CASSQDYRTYEQYF.

This clonotype was seen a few times. The gene calls are TRBV30 and TRBJ2-5; the D is unclear. CDR3 length equals 11 residues. The V gene lost 0 bases and the J gene lost 4 bases, with 3 bases spanning the gap. In germline, CDR1 is GTSNPN, CDR2 SVGIG (reference sequence). CDR3 sequence (DNA): TGTGCCTGGAGTGTCTTAGAGACCCAGTACTTC. It is translated as CAWSVLETQYF.

This clonotype was seen only a few times. The chain has TRBV9 and TRBJ2-7, with D possibly matching TRBD2 (6 bases). The CDR3 has 15 amino acids. V lost 0 bases and J 0 bases, leaving 10 bases between the germline ends. Looked up from germline, CDR1 is SGDLS and CDR2 is YYNGEE. The CDR3 DNA follows: TGTGCCAGCAGCGTAGAATCGGGAGCCTCCTACGAGCAGTACTTC. This translates into CASSVESGASYEQYF.

This clonotype was counted many times. The V gene is TRBV29-1, the J gene TRBJ2-7; 8 bases align to TRBD1. Germline lookup yields CDR1 SQVTM and CDR2 ANQGSEA. V lost 1 base to trimming and J lost 6 bases; unmatched junction nucleotides: 5. This CDR3 is built from 13 residues. CDR3 sequence: CSVEGQGWGEQYF. DNA for the CDR3: TGCAGCGTTGAAGGACAGGGGTGGGGCGAGCAGTACTTC.

This clonotype was detected ten times or more. The V gene is TRBV19, the J gene TRBJ2-4, with 8 bases that match TRBD1. Trimming cost V 8 bases and J 5 bases; bases outside gene matches: 8. Germline-derived CDR1 and CDR2 are LNHDA and SQIVND (reference sequence). This CDR3 contains 14 residues. CDR3 loop: CASSQGVSENIQYF. The DNA of the CDR3 is TGTGCCAGTTCACAGGGGGTATCGGAAAACATTCAGTACTTC.

This clonotype was seen a handful of times. This chain joins TRBV10-3 and TRBJ2-2; either TRBD1 or TRBD2 may supply D (5 bases each). Germline values: CDR1 ENHRY, CDR2 SYGVKD. Trimming removed 10 bases at V and 0 bases at J, with 18 bases between. The CDR3 runs to 16 residues. Written as DNA, the CDR3 is TGTGCCACGGTCGATAGGGACGGCTCGAACACCGGGGAGCTGTTTTTT. It translates to CATVDRDGSNTGELFF.

The V gene is TRBV2, the J gene TRBJ2-7; a possible D gene is TRBD2 (5 bases). This CDR3 is built from 16 residues. Trimming took off 5 bases at V and 4 bases at J, with 21 bases between the two ends. Germline assignment: CDR1 SNHLY and CDR2 FYNNEI. The chain's CDR3 is CASSPPGVQKRYEQYF. As DNA, the CDR3 is TGTGCCAGCAGTCCCCCCGGGGTGCAGAAAAGATACGAGCAGTACTTC.

This clonotype showed up just a few times. The V and J genes are TRBV11-3 and TRBJ2-1; D is possibly TRBD2 (6 bases). The CDR3 runs 16 residues. Germline CDR1 is SGHNT and CDR2 is YENEEA. The V end was cut by 1 base, the J end by 8 bases, with 18 bases between. The CDR3 sequence: CASSLGGDPRLDEQFF. CDR3 nucleotide sequence: TGTGCCAGCAGCTTAGGGGGGGACCCCCGTCTCGATGAGCAGTTCTTC.

Many counts were recorded for this clonotype. A much larger clone lies a single base off, so this may be a read error. The chain joins TRBV12-5 to TRBJ2-5; D might be TRBD1 (6 bases). CDR3 size: 12 residues. Germline V lookup: CDR1 LGHNT, CDR2 FRNRAP. DNA of the CDR3: TGTGCTAGTGGTGTGGTAGGACAGTCCCAGTACTTC. This translates into CASGVVGQSQYF.

A few counts support this clonotype. This chain links TRBV5-1 with TRBJ2-1, with 12 nucleotides matching TRBD2. Germline V CDR1 and CDR2: SGHRS, YFSETQ. V dropped 4 bases and J dropped 10; count of bases not matched to a gene: 12. There are 16 residues in the CDR3. CDR3 bases: TGCGCCAGCAGCCCTGGACTAGCGGGATCGTTTGGGGAGCAGTTCTTC. Translating gives CASSPGLAGSFGEQFF.

This rearrangement joins TRBV20-1 to TRBJ2-3; 10 nucleotides agree with TRBD2. V shed 5 bases, J shed 4 bases, and the junction held 9 bases outside the gene matches. The length of the CDR3 is 15 residues. CDR1 is DFQATT and CDR2 is SNEGSKA in the germline V gene (reference sequence). The CDR3, as DNA: TGCAGTGCTTGGTGGCTAGCGGGAGCGGCAGATACGCAGTATTTT. Translation gives CSAWWLAGAADTQYF.

This chain uses TRBV12-3 or TRBV12-4 with TRBJ1-5, with D hard to call. The V and J ends lost 5 bases and 10 bases respectively, with 15 bases between them. The CDR3 consists of 13 residues. The DNA of the CDR3 is TGTGCCAGCAGTCCATTACCTGACACACCCCAGCATTTT. Protein sequence: CASSPLPDTPQHF.

In this sample, this clonotype turned up many times. The chain links TRBV5-1 to TRBJ2-2, with TRBD2 as a possible D gene (5 bases). This CDR3 contains 16 residues. Trimming took 1 base from V and 0 from J, leaving 10 bases between them. Germline-derived CDR1 and CDR2 are SGHRS and YFSETQ. CDR3 bases: TGCGCCAGCAGCTTGTCCGCGGGCGCGAACACCGGGGAGCTGTTTTTT. This codes for CASSLSAGANTGELFF.

In this sample, this clonotype turned up a few times. The chain uses TRBV20-1 and TRBJ2-1, with 12 bases that match TRBD2. The CDR3 contains 16 residues. The J segment lost 7 bases and the V segment lost 0 bases, leaving 7 bases of the junction unmatched. From germline, CDR1 is DFQATT and CDR2 SNEGSKA (reference sequence). CDR3 DNA sequence: TGCAGTGCTAGAGATGCGTCTAGCGGGAGGGCAAATGAGCAGTTCTTC. It encodes CSARDASSGRANEQFF.

This clonotype came up a few times. The chain uses TRBV3-1 and TRBJ2-3; 8 nucleotides line up with TRBD2. The V gene's germline CDR1 is LGHDT and CDR2 YNNKEL (reference sequence). The CDR3 runs to 16 residues. V trimming: 3 bases; J trimming: 2 bases; junction bases outside the gene matches: 7. The CDR3 spells CASSHLIAGNTDTQYF. DNA of the CDR3: TGTGCCAGCAGCCACCTAATAGCGGGAAACACAGATACGCAGTATTTT.

The chain links TRBV2 to TRBJ2-1; the D gene could be TRBD1 or TRBD2 (5 bases each). The CDR3 has 11 residues. V lost 6 bases and J lost 15, with 15 bases in between. Germline-derived CDR1 and CDR2 are SNHLY and FYNNEI. For the CDR3, the DNA is TGTGCCAGCAGCCCGGGGCAGGGCCCGTTCTTC. Protein: CASSPGQGPFF.

This chain links TRBV11-2 with TRBJ2-1, with 9 bases that match TRBD2. The CDR3 contains 16 residues. The germline V gene has CDR1 SGHAT and CDR2 FQNNGV. The V and J ends lost 3 bases and 7 bases, in that order; junction bases with no gene match: 10. CDR3 region: CASSFLAGGSFNEQFF. For the CDR3, the DNA is TGTGCCAGCAGCTTCCTTGCGGGAGGGTCTTTTAATGAGCAGTTCTTC.